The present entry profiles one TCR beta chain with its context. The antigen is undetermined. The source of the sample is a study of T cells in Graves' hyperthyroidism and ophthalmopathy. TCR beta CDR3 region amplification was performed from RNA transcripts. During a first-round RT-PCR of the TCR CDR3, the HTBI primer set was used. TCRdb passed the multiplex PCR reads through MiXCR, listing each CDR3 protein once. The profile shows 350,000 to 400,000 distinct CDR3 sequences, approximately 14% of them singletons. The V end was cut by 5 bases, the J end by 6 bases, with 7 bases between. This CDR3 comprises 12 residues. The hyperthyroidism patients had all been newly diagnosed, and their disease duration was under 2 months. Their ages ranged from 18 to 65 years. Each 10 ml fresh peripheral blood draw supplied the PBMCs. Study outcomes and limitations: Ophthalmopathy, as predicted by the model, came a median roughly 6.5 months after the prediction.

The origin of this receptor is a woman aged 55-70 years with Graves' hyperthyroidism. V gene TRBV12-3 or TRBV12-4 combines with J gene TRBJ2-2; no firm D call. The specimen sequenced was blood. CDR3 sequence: CASSQQSGELFF. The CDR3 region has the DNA TGTGCCAGCAGTCAGCAATCCGGGGAGCTGTTTTTT.